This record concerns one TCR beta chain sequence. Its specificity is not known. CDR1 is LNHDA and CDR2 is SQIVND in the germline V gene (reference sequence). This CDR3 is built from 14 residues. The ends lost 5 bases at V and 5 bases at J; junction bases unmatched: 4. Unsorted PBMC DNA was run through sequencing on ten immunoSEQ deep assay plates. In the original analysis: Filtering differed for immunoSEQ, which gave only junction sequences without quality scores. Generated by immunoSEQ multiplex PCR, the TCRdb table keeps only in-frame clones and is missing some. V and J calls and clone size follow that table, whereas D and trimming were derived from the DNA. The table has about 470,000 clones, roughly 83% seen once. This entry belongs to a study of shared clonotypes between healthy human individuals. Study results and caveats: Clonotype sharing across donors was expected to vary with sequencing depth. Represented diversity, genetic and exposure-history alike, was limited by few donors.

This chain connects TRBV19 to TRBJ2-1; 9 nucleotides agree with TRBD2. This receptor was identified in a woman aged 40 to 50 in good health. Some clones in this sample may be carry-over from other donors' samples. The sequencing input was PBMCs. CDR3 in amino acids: CASSRAGGDNEQFF. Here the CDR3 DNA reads TGTGCCAGTAGTCGAGCGGGGGGAGACAATGAGCAGTTCTTC.